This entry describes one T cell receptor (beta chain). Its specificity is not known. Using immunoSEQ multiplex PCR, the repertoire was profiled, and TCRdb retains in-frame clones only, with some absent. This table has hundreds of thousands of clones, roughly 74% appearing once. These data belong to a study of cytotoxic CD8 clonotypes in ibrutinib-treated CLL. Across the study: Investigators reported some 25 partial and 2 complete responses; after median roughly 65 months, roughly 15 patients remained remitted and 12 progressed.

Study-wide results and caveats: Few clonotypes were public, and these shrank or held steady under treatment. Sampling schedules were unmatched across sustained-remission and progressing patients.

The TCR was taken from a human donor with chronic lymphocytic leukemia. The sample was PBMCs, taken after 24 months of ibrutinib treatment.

CDR3 sequence (DNA): TGTGCCAGCAGTTTTTATAGTCCGGGACAGTTCTCCTACGAGCAGTACTTC. It encodes CASSFYSPGQFSYEQYF. The chain has TRBV28 and TRBJ2-7; TRBD1 aligns across 7 bases. CDR1 and CDR2 (germline): MDHEN, SYDVKM. The CDR3 has 17 amino acids. V lost 3 bases to trimming and J lost 0 bases; unmatched junction nucleotides: 11.